This section outlines one T cell receptor (beta chain) sequence together with its context. The data belong to a study of cytotoxic CD8 clonotypes in ibrutinib-treated CLL. Study-wide background: Of a cohort that held some twelve relapsed/refractory and some 16 treatment-naive patients, roughly 18 were IGHV unmutated. After a median roughly twelve months on treatment (6 to 36), response samples were drawn.

The CDR3 spans 14 residues. With V trimmed by 4 bases and J by 5 bases, 4 bases remained unmatched. Germline V lookup: CDR1 LNHDA, CDR2 SQIVND (reference sequence). Repertoires were generated with immunoSEQ multiplex PCR, while TCRdb's copy carries only in-frame clones and drops some. The sample consists of 150,000 or so clones, about 80% of them appearing once. This chain connects TRBV19 to TRBJ2-5, with 10 bases fitting TRBD2. The origin of this receptor is a human donor with chronic lymphocytic leukemia. The sample consisted of PBMCs, taken after 12 months of ibrutinib treatment. Here the CDR3 reads CASSRVAGGETQYF. The DNA of the CDR3 is TGTGCCAGTAGTAGGGTAGCGGGAGGTGAGACCCAGTACTTC.